This TCR beta chain was sequenced during a study of human T cells and chemical hapten exposure. The authors extracted total RNA from unfractionated whole blood. The CDR3 length is 13 residues. CDR1 and CDR2 from the germline V gene are DFQATT and SNEGSKA (reference sequence). Trimming cost V 2 bases and J 1 base, with 7 bases left between them. MiXCR, applied by TCRdb to the 5' RACE reads, yields one record per CDR3 protein. The sample carries about 140,000 distinct CDR3 sequences, approximately 4% recorded once. The clonotype was recovered from a female donor in good health. V gene TRBV20-1 combines with J gene TRBJ2-3; the D is unclear. CDR3 amino acids: CSARKQGTDTQYF. As DNA, the CDR3 is TGCAGTGCTAGAAAGCAGGGCACAGATACGCAGTATTTT.